This TCR beta chain was profiled in a study of T cell responses to AZD1222 COVID-19 vaccine (dated by TCRdb to 2020 to 2022). For context, the study as a whole: AZD1222 recipients whose second dose came at about 4 weeks and those whose second dose came at about 12 weeks were combined into one group, since spike-specific TCR depth and breadth did not differ between the two schedules. A total of 233 trial participants underwent TCR sequencing, of whom roughly 210 received two doses of AZD1222 and about 25 received two doses of the MenACWY control vaccine. Trial participants were enrolled by age into 18-55, 56-69 and 70-plus year subgroups, with around 140, 26 and 57 TCR-sequenced participants respectively. Points the paper makes about the study in general: Reportedly, almost half of the unique spike-specific TCRs recognized epitopes lying outside the regions that are mutated in the B.1.351 and B.1.1.7 variants. No day 14 peak-response samples were available, so repertoires were characterized only after the peak T cell response. CD4 TCRs associated with the vaccine covered the entire spike protein, and the dominant responses were in regions 160-218 and 743-854. Most participants were white British and females outnumbered males, and the authors suggested that clonal diversity may have been underestimated. The 56-69-year group was small, and its depth increase did not reach significance, likely because of low power. Conclusions about previously exposed vaccinees were limited because only a handful of AZD1222 recipients were SARS-CoV-2 seropositive at baseline. Spike-specific TCR breadth and depth rose significantly after two AZD1222 doses compared with day 0 and with MenACWY recipients.

The CDR3 regions of human TCRbeta chains were analyzed by immunosequencing. Processing in the source paper ran as follows. TCRs in the repertoires were matched against a reference library of SARS-CoV-2-specific TCRs that had been generated with the MIRA antigen-specificity platform. Breadth was defined as the fraction of unique TCRs that were SARS-CoV-2-associated, and depth was defined as the fraction of total T cells that were SARS-CoV-2-associated. Using the MIRA data, each spike-specific TCR was mapped to the spike region that the TCR reacts to and placed in a CD4 or CD8 class. Log10-transformed breadth and depth values were compared by one-way ANOVA with Sidak's multiple comparisons tests. Imported from immuneACCESS, the table was reduced by TCRdb to in-frame sequences with V and J called. These copies leave out some clones; in studies compared against another copy, an unresolved V gene accounts for under half, and the cause of the remainder is not known. V, J and clone size derive from that table, while D and trimming were established from the DNA sequence. The sample table shows under 130,000 clones, and 82% are seen once. The top ten constitute 5% of the sample.

The intended sense of this specimen's time point label: baseline before first vaccination. Vaccinee samples came from UK trials COV001 and COV002, including a single-blind randomized controlled phase 2/3 trial of AZD1222 (ChAdOx1 nCoV-19) in healthy adults. Trial participant PBMC samples were collected at day 0 and day 28 after the second dose for TCRbeta chain sequencing. Including the terminal cysteine and phenylalanine, the CDR3 comprises 14 residues. Only the CDR3 DNA is retained, 42 bases long and in frame from the first base. Trimming takes 6 bases off V and 3 bases off J; junction bases not matched to a gene: 6. From a lookup of the germline V gene, CDR1 and CDR2 are ENHRY and SYGVKD. As regards this clone: Its antigen is not yet known. The input lacks base qualities; no much larger clone sits a single base away.

The chain couples TRBV10-3 to TRBJ2-3; 7 central nucleotides agree with TRBD2. This sample comprised peripheral blood, obtained on day 0 of AZD1222 vaccination. The receptor comes from an adult in good health. The DNA sequence is as follows: TGTGCCATCAGGCCAGCGGGGTCTACAGATACGCAGTATTTT. Its protein product is CAIRPAGSTDTQYF.